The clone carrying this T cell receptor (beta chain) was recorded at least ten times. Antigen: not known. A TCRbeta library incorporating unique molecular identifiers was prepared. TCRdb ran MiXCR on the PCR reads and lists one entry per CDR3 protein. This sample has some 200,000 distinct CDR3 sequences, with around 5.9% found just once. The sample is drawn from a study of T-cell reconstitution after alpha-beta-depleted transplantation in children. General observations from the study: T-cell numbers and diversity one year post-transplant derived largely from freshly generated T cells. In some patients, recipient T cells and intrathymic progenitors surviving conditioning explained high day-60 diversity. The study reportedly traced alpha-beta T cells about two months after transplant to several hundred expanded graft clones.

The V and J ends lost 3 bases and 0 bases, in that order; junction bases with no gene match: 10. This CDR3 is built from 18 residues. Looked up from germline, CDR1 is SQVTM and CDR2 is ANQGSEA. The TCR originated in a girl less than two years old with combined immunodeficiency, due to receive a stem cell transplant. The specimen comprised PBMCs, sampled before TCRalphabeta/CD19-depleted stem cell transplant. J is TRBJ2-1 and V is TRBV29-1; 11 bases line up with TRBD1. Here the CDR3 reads CSVDGRDRGFSSYNEQFF. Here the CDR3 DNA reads TGCAGCGTTGACGGTCGGGACAGGGGGTTCAGCTCCTACAATGAGCAGTTCTTC.